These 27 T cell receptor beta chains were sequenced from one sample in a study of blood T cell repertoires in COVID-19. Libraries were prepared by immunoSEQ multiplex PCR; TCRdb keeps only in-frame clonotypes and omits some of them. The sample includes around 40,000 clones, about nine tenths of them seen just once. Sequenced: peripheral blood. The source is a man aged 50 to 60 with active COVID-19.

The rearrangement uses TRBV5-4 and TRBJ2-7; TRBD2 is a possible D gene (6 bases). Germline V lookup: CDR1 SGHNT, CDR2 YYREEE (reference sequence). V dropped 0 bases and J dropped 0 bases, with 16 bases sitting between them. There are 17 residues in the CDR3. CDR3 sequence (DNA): TGTGCCAGCAGCTTGGGGGGGGATGGCTTGCGCTCCTACGAGCAGTACTTC. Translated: CASSLGGDGLRSYEQYF.

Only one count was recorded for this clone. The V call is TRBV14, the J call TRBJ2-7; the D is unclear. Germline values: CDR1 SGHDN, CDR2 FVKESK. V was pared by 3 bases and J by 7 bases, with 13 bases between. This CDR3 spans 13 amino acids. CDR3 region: CASSHEMVEEQYF. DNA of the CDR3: TGTGCCAGCAGCCATGAAATGGTGGAGGAGCAGTACTTC.

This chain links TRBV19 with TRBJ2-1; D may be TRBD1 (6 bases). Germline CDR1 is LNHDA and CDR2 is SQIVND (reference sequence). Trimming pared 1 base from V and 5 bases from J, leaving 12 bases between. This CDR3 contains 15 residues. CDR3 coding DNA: TGTGCCAGTAGTATAGTCAGGACAGTCAACAATGAGCAGTTCTTC. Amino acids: CASSIVRTVNNEQFF.

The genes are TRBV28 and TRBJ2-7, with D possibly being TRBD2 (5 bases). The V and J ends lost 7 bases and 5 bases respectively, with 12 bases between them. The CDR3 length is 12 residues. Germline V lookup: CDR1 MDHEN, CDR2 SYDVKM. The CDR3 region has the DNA TGTGCCAGCAACGGACTCCGGAACGAGCAGTACTTC. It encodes CASNGLRNEQYF.

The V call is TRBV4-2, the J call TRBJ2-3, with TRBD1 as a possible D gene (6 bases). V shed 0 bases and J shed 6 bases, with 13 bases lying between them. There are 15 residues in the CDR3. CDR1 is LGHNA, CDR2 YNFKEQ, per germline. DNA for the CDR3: TGTGCCAGCAGCCAAGATGTAGTCAGGGGCGATACGCAGTATTTT. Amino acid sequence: CASSQDVVRGDTQYF.

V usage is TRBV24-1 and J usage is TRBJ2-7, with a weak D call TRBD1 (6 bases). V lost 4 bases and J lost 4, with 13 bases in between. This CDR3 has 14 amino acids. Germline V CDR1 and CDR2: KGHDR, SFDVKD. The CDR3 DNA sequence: TGTGCCACCAGTGAGGCGACCAGGGGTTACGAGCAGTACTTC. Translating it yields CATSEATRGYEQYF.

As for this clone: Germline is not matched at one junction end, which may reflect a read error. In nucleotides, the CDR3 is TGTGCCAGCTGCGTAGCTGTGGGGACAGGGGAGACCCAGTACTTC. Its protein product is CASCVAVGTGETQYF. V usage is TRBV9 and J usage is TRBJ2-5; 9 bases are a match to TRBD1. This CDR3 region has 15 residues. Looked up from germline, CDR1 is SGDLS and CDR2 is YYNGEE.

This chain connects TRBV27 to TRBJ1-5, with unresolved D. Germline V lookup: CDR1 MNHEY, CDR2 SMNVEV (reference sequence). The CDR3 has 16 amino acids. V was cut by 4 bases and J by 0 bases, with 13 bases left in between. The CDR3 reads CASSSGPGNSNQPQHF. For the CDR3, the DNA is TGTGCCAGCAGTTCCGGCCCCGGGAATAGCAATCAGCCCCAGCATTTT.

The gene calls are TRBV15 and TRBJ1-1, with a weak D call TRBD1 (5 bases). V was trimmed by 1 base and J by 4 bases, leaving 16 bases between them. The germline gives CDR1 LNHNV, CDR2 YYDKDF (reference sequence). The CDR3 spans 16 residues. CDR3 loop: CATSRGQAGGGTEAFF. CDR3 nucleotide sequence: TGTGCCACCAGCAGAGGCCAAGCGGGGGGAGGCACTGAAGCTTTCTTT.

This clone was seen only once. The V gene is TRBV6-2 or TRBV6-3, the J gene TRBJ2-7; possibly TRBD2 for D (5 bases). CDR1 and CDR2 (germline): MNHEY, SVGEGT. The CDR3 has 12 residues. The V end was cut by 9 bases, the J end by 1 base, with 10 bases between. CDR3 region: CASSSGSYEQYF. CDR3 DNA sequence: TGTGCCAGTAGCTCGGGATCCTACGAGCAGTACTTC.

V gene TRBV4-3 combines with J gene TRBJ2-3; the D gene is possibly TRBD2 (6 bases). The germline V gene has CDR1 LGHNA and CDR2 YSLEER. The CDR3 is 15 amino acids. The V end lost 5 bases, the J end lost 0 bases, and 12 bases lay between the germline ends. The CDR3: CASSVSGSSTDTQYF. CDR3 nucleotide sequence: TGCGCCAGCAGCGTTAGCGGATCTAGCACAGATACGCAGTATTTT.

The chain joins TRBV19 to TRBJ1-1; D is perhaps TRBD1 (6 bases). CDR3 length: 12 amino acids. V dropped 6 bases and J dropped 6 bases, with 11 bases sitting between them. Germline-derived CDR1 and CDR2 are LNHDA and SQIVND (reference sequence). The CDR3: CASRTQGSEAFF. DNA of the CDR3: TGTGCCAGTAGGACCCAGGGGTCTGAAGCTTTCTTT.

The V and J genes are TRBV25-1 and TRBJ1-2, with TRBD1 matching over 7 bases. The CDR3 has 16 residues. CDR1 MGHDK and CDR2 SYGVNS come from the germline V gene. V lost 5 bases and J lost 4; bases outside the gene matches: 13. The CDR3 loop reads CASSPPGQYSFYGYTF. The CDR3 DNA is TGTGCCAGCAGTCCTCCGGGACAGTACTCCTTCTATGGCTACACCTTC.

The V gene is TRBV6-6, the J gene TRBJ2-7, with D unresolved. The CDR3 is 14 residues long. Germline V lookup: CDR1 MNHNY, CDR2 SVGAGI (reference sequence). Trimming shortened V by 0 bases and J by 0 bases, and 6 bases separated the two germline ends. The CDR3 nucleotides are TGTGCCAGCAGTTACTCCCGGTACTCCTACGAGCAGTACTTC. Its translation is CASSYSRYSYEQYF.

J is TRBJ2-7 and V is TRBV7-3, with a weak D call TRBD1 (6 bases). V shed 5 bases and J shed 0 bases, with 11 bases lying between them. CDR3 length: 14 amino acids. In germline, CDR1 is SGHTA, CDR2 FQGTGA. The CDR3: CASSPGHRSYEQYF. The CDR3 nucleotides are TGTGCCAGCAGCCCGGGACACCGCTCCTACGAGCAGTACTTC. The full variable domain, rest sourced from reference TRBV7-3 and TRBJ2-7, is GAGVSQTPSNKVTEKGKYVELRCDPISGHTALYWYRQSLGQGPEFLIYFQGTGAADDSGLPNDRFFAVRPEGSVSTLKIQRTERGDSAVYLCASSPGHRSYEQYFGPGTRLTVT.

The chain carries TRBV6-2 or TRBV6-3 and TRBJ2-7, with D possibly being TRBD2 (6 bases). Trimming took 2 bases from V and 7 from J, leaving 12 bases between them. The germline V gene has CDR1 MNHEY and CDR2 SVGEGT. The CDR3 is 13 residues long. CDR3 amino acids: CASSYQEGMEQYF. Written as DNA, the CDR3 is TGTGCCAGCAGTTACCAGGAGGGAATGGAGCAGTACTTC.

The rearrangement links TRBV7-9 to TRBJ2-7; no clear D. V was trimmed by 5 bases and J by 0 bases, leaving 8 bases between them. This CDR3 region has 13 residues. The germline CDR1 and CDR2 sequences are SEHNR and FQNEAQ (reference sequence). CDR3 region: CASSPTGSYEQYF. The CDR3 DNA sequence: TGTGCCAGCAGCCCTACGGGCTCCTACGAGCAGTACTTC.

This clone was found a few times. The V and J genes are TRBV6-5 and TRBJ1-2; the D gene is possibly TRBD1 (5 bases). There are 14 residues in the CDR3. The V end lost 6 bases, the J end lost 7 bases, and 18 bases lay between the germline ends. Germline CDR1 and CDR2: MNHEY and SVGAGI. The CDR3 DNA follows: TGTGCCAGCAGGCCCACTGGGGCATCACTTGGCTACACCTTC. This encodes CASRPTGASLGYTF.

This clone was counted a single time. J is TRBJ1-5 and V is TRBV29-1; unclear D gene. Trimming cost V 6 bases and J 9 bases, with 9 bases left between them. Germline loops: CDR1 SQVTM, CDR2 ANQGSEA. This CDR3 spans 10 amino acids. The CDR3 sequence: CSVYVSPQHF. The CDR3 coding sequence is TGCAGCGTCTACGTGTCGCCCCAGCATTTT.

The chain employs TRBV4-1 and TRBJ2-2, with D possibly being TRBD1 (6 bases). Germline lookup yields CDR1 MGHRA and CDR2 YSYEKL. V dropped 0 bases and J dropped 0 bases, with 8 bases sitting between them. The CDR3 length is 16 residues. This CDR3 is CASSQETGTNTGELFF. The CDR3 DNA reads TGCGCCAGCAGCCAAGAGACAGGTACGAACACCGGGGAGCTGTTTTTT.

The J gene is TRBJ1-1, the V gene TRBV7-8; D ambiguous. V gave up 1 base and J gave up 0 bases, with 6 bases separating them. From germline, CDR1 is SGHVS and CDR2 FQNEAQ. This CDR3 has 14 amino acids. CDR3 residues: CASSLGQMNTEAFF. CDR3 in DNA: TGTGCCAGCAGCTTAGGGCAGATGAACACTGAAGCTTTCTTT.

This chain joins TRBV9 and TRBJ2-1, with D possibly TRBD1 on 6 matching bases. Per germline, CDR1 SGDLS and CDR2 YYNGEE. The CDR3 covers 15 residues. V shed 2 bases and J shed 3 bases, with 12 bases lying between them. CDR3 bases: TGTGCCAGCAGCGTTAGTACAGGGCTCTACAATGAGCAGTTCTTC. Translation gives CASSVSTGLYNEQFF.

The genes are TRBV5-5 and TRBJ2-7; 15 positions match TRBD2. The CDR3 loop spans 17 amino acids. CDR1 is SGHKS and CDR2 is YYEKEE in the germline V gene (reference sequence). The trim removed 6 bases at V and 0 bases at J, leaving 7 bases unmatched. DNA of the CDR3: TGTGCCAGCACCCCGGGACTAGCGGGAGGAACCTCCTACGAGCAGTACTTC. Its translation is CASTPGLAGGTSYEQYF.

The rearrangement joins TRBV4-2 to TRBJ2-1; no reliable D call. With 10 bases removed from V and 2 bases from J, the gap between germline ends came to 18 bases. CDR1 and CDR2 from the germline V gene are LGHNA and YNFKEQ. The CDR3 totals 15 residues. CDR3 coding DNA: TGTGCCACCGCAGAGTTCGGGTCCCCCTACAATGAGCAGTTCTTC. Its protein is CATAEFGSPYNEQFF.

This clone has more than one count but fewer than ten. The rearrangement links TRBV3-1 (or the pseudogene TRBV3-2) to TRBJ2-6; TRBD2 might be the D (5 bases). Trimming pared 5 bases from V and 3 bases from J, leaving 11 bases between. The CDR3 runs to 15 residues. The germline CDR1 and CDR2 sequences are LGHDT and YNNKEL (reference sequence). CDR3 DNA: TGTGCCAGCAGCTTGTCGAGGGATGGGGCCAACGTCCTGACTTTC. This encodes CASSLSRDGANVLTF.

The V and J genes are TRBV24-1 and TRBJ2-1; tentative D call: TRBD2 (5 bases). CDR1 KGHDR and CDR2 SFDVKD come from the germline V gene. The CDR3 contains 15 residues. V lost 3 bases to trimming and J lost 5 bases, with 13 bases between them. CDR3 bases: TGTGCCACCAGTGATCTGGGCGGGCGTAACAATGAGCAGTTCTTC. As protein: CATSDLGGRNNEQFF.

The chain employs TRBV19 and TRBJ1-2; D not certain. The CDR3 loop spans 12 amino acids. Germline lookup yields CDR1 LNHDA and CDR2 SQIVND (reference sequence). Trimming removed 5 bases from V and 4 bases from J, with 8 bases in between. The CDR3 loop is CASSPEGYGYTF. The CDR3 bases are TGTGCCAGTAGTCCCGAGGGCTATGGCTACACCTTC.